What follows are 13 T cell receptor beta chains derived from one specimen sequenced in a study of blood T cell repertoires in COVID-19. Only in-frame clones appear in the TCRdb table, and some are missing; sequencing was by immunoSEQ multiplex PCR. The sample gives some 40,000 clones, roughly nine tenths of which show up once; 15% to 20% is in the top ten. Input material: peripheral blood. Receptors originate from an older man with acute or convalescent COVID-19.

This rearrangement joins TRBV19 to TRBJ2-2; 9 positions agree with TRBD2. In germline, CDR1 is LNHDA, CDR2 SQIVND (reference sequence). The CDR3 extends over 17 amino acids. J was trimmed by 5 bases and V by 2 bases; bases with no gene match: 9. The CDR3 DNA reads TGTGCCAGTAGTATAAGGGGTAGCGGGAGTGGTACCGGGGAGCTGTTTTTT. It yields the protein CASSIRGSGSGTGELFF.

This chain connects TRBV11-2 to TRBJ1-2; a weak D match, TRBD1 (6 bases). This CDR3 region has 16 residues. The germline V gene encodes CDR1 SGHAT and CDR2 FQNNGV. V gave up 2 bases and J gave up 7 bases, with 20 bases separating them. Here the CDR3 DNA reads TGTGCCAGCAGCTTACCCGTCACAGGGCGATGGGGTGGCTACACCTTC. Translated: CASSLPVTGRWGGYTF.

V is TRBV4-3 and J is TRBJ2-7, with D perhaps matching TRBD2 (6 bases). The CDR3 has 15 amino acids. V gave up 3 bases and J gave up 2 bases, with 14 bases separating them. CDR1 is LGHNA and CDR2 is YSLEER in the germline V gene. The CDR3, as DNA: TGCGCCAGCAGCCAGCTCCGGGACTCAGCCTACGAGCAGTACTTC. This encodes CASSQLRDSAYEQYF.

DNA for the CDR3: TGTGCCAGCAGTCCGACTAGCGTTTTCACAGATACGCAGTATTTT. Protein: CASSPTSVFTDTQYF. The chain uses TRBV27 and TRBJ2-3, with TRBD2 identical over 8 bases. CDR1 is MNHEY and CDR2 is SMNVEV in the germline V gene (reference sequence). The J segment lost 2 bases and the V segment lost 5 bases, leaving 6 bases of the junction unmatched. This CDR3 is built from 15 residues.

The chain carries TRBV7-2 and TRBJ1-6; D ambiguous. The length of the CDR3 is 13 residues. V was trimmed by 5 bases and J by 7 bases, leaving 9 bases between them. From germline, CDR1 is SGHTA and CDR2 FQGNSA. The CDR3 sequence is CASSPQLNSPLHF. CDR3 sequence (DNA): TGTGCCAGCAGCCCCCAGTTAAATTCACCCCTCCACTTT.

This clone is deemed medium-sized (0.01 to 0.1%). The V and J genes are TRBV12-3 or TRBV12-4 and TRBJ1-1; D not certain. Trimming stripped 1 base from V and 6 bases from J, with 6 bases between. This CDR3 comprises 12 residues. The CDR3 region is CASSLGLPEAFF. As DNA, the CDR3 is TGTGCCAGCAGTTTAGGACTTCCTGAAGCTTTCTTT.

This clone occurred once. The V gene is TRBV5-6, the J gene TRBJ1-2, with D uncertain. Germline V CDR1 and CDR2: SGHDT, YYEEEE. Trimming stripped 7 bases from V and 3 bases from J, with 13 bases between. The CDR3 covers 13 residues. In nucleotides, the CDR3 is TGTGCCAGCGGCAGGTGGCAGGACTATGGCTACACCTTC. Encoded protein: CASGRWQDYGYTF.

J is TRBJ1-2 and V is TRBV15; D unresolved. V was trimmed by 3 bases and J by 1 base, leaving 15 bases between them. Germline V CDR1 and CDR2: LNHNV, YYDKDF (reference sequence). The CDR3 length is 16 residues. The CDR3, as DNA: TGTGCCACCAGCAGGCTCGCACGAGTATTTAACTATGGCTACACCTTC. Protein sequence: CATSRLARVFNYGYTF.

The chain links TRBV10-3 to TRBJ1-1, with 7 bases fitting TRBD1. Germline CDR1 reads ENHRY; CDR2 reads SYGVKD. Losses at the gene ends were 6 bases for V and 5 bases for J; bases not matched to a gene: 9. CDR3 size: 14 residues. CDR3 sequence (DNA): TGTGCCATCAGAGGTGACAGGGAGATTACTGAAGCTTTCTTT. This sequence encodes CAIRGDREITEAFF.

The J gene is TRBJ1-5, the V gene TRBV2, with D perhaps matching TRBD1 (6 bases). The CDR3 is 15 residues long. The germline V and J ends were trimmed by 7 bases and 9 bases, with 22 bases remaining between them. From germline, CDR1 is SNHLY and CDR2 FYNNEI. The CDR3 nucleotides are TGTGCCAGCATGGTGACAGGAGGTCCCCTGAGGCCCCAGCATTTT. Translating gives CASMVTGGPLRPQHF.

J is TRBJ2-2 and V is TRBV7-9; no clear D. The CDR3 is made up of 14 amino acids. V was pared by 5 bases and J by 4 bases, with 11 bases between. Germline CDR1 SEHNR, CDR2 FQNEAQ (reference sequence). The CDR3 DNA is TGTGCCAGCAGCCCCGATTCGGGCACCGGGGAGCTGTTTTTT. Its protein product is CASSPDSGTGELFF. The entire variable domain, with the rest obtained from reference TRBV7-9 and TRBJ2-2, is as follows: DTGVSQNPRHKITKRGQNVTFRCDPISEHNRLYWYRQTLGQGPEFLTYFQNEAQLEKSRLLSDRFSAERPKGSFSTLEIQRTEQGDSAMYLCASSPDSGTGELFFGEGSRLTVL.

This chain uses TRBV7-6 with TRBJ1-5, with 7 bases fitting TRBD1. The CDR3 loop spans 15 amino acids. With V trimmed by 5 bases and J by 3 bases, 7 bases remained unmatched. Germline CDR1 is SGHVS and CDR2 is FNYEAQ. The CDR3 loop reads CASSPATGFNQPQHF. CDR3 coding DNA: TGTGCCAGCAGCCCAGCGACAGGGTTCAATCAGCCCCAGCATTTT.

This chain joins TRBV6-2 or TRBV6-3 and TRBJ1-3; 9 nucleotides agree with TRBD1. V shed 2 bases, J shed 2 bases, and the junction held 1 base outside the gene matches. CDR1 MNHEY and CDR2 SVGEGT come from the germline V gene. CDR3 length: 15 residues. CDR3 sequence: CASSYGQGPGNTIYF. CDR3 bases: TGTGCCAGCAGTTACGGACAGGGGCCTGGAAACACCATATATTTT.